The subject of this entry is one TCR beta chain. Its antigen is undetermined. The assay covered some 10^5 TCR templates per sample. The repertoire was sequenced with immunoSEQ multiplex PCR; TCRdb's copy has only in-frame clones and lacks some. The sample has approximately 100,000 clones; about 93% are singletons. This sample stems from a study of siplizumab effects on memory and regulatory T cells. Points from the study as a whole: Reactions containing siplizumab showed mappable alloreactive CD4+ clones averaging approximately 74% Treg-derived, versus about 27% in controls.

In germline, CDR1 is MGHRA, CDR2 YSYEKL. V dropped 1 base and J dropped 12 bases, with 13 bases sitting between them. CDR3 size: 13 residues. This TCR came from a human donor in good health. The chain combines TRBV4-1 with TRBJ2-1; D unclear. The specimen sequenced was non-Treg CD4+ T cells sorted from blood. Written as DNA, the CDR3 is TGCGCCAGCAGCCAAGCGCTTAGGTCCGGGCAGTTCTTC. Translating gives CASSQALRSGQFF.